A single TCR beta chain is shown here with its context. Its antigen remains unknown. The data originate from a study of TIL therapy for anti-PD-1-resistant metastatic lung cancer. Overall study context: Patients then received nivolumab; progressors got lymphodepletion, TIL and IL-2. Tumors carried a median roughly 1.5 non-synonymous mutations per megabase. Tumors had a median PD-L1 proportion score of about 6.6%. Findings of the study overall: Patients were highly selected, enriched for treatment-naive, never-smoker and oncogene-addicted cases.

The immunoSEQ assay was v3. Libraries were prepared by immunoSEQ multiplex PCR; TCRdb keeps only in-frame clonotypes and omits some of them. The data contain more than 15,000 clones, around 79% of them singletons. The V end was cut by 0 bases, the J end by 8 bases, with 14 bases between. The CDR3 runs 15 residues. The germline V gene has CDR1 SGHRS and CDR2 YFSETQ. As to time point: pre-treatment sample, taken before nivolumab and TIL therapy. The material was blood, obtained at baseline. The receptor was derived from a person aged 25 to 85 with non-small cell lung cancer. This chain uses TRBV5-1 with TRBJ2-2; D tentatively fits TRBD1 or TRBD2 (5 bases each). The DNA for the CDR3 is TGCGCCAGCAGCTTGGCCGGGGCCGCGGAAGGGGAGCTGTTTTTT. It yields the protein CASSLAGAAEGELFF.